This TCR beta chain is from a study of blood T cell repertoires in COVID-19. As processed by the authors: Reference gene primer amplification gave estimated nucleated cell counts. The repertoire was sequenced with immunoSEQ multiplex PCR; TCRdb's copy has only in-frame clones and lacks some. That table is the source of V, J and clone size, and D and trimming were worked out from the DNA. This sample has some 120,000 clones, with more than 75% found just once. Germline values: CDR1 MNHNY, CDR2 SVGAGI (reference sequence). The CDR3 runs to 14 residues. J lost 8 bases, V lost 5 bases, and 7 bases had no gene match.

The chain employs TRBV6-6 and TRBJ1-4, with TRBD1 identical over 8 bases. The material sequenced was peripheral blood. The sequence was obtained from a man in his forties or fifties with acute or convalescent COVID-19. CDR3 in DNA: TGTGCCAGCAGTCGGACAGGGCTTCAGGAAAAACTGTTTTTT. Its translation: CASSRTGLQEKLFF.